This T cell receptor beta chain is from a study of CD8+ T cells in alopecia areata. Study information: Treated patients were given 5 to 10 mg oral tofacitinib twice daily.

Study-level points and caveats: Higher clonality and more expanded CD8+ clones appeared in lesional than normal scalp. Patients shared TCRs less clearly than mice did, possibly for HLA-related reasons. In scalp samples, resident alphabeta T cells of normal skin are also sequenced.

It was from alopecia areata patients that lesional scalp punch biopsies and peripheral blood were collected. The authors extracted RNA and reverse transcribed it into cDNA as the sequencing template. Clones were read by immunoSEQ multiplex PCR, and TCRdb kept only the in-frame ones, dropping some. The table includes 6,500 to 8,000 clones, 45% to 70% detected once. This clone came up a few times. The antigen is undetermined. This CDR3 is built from 15 residues. V lost 7 bases, J lost 2 bases, and 15 bases lay in between. The germline CDR1 and CDR2 sequences are MNHNS and SASEGT. The source is a human donor with alopecia areata. Sequencing was performed on skin, taken at week 0. The chain links TRBV6-1 to TRBJ2-1; D is perhaps TRBD1 (5 bases). For the CDR3, the DNA is TGTGCCAGCAACCCCAGGGTAGAAGCCTACAATGAGCAGTTCTTC. Its translation is CASNPRVEAYNEQFF.